One sample yielded the 3 T cell receptor beta chains listed below, sequenced in a study of blood T cells in healthy people across ages. Sample-barcoded 5' priming and a J-beta primer mix drove a second PCR of roughly 7 to 11 cycles. TCRdb itself ran the 5' RACE reads through MiXCR, one entry per CDR3 protein. The table includes 1.5 million to 2 million distinct CDR3 sequences, under 30% detected once. Sequencing used blood. These receptor sequences come from a woman aged 25 to 39 in good health.

A note on this clonotype: This may stem from a read error, because a much larger clone lies one nucleotide away. The genes are TRBV5-1 and TRBJ1-2; 11 nucleotides line up with TRBD1. The germline CDR1 and CDR2 sequences are SGHRS and YFSETQ. The CDR3 runs to 14 residues. The junction had 5 bases not matched to a gene; V was cut back by 4 bases and J by 6 bases. CDR3 region: CASSHGQGADGYTF. DNA for the CDR3: TGCGCCAGCAGCCACGGACAGGGGGCGGATGGCTACACCTTC. Combining the CDR3 with reference TRBV5-1 and TRBJ1-2 gives the whole variable domain KAGVTQTPRYLIKTRGQQVTLSCSPISGHRSVSWYQQTPGQGLQFLFEYFSETQRNKGNFPGRFSGRQFSNSRSEMNVSTLELGDSALYLCASSHGQGADGYTFGSGTRLTVV.

This clonotype came up a few times. CDR3 DNA: TGTGCCAGCAGCCGTTCACCGCTGGGTAGTGTGGAAAAACTGTTTTTT. This sequence encodes CASSRSPLGSVEKLFF. V gene TRBV6-5 combines with J gene TRBJ1-4, with D unresolved. With 6 bases removed from V and 8 bases from J, the gap between germline ends came to 22 bases. CDR3 size: 16 residues. Looked up from germline, CDR1 is MNHEY and CDR2 is SVGAGI.

A word on this clonotype: Given a much more abundant clone one base away, this may be a read error. The chain combines TRBV29-1 with TRBJ2-7; the match to TRBD2 covers 7 bases. Germline V gives CDR1 SQVTM, CDR2 ANQGSEA. The CDR3 totals 15 residues. V lost 0 bases, J lost 4 bases, and 9 bases stayed unmatched. CDR3 nucleotide sequence: TGCAGCGTTGAAGAGCAGGCTAGCGGCCTATACGAGCAGTACTTC. Amino acids: CSVEEQASGLYEQYF.